Listed below are T cell receptor beta chains from one sample, sequenced in a study of blood T cells in healthy people across ages. TCRdb re-called the 5' RACE reads with MiXCR, one entry per CDR3 protein. Counted here are 650,000 to 1,000,000 distinct CDR3 sequences, around 45% occurring once; the ten biggest clones make up 15% to 20%. Sequences were obtained from blood. The receptor source for this set is a man older than 75 in good health. Both conserved end residues are part of each CDR3. Fields, in order: clone size, D gene, V gene, J gene, CDR3 protein, CDR3 DNA. D genes are given only for firm matches. The size of a clone is reported for some rows only, either as once, few or many, or as a class for expanded clones.

size: many; D: .; V: TRBV20-1; J: TRBJ2-7; CDR3: CSAFGATYEQYF; DNA: TGCAGTGCCTTCGGCGCAACCTACGAGCAGTACTTC
size: .; D: .; V: TRBV20-1; J: TRBJ2-5; CDR3: CSARDQGRQETQYF; DNA: TGCAGTGCTAGAGATCAGGGACGGCAAGAGACCCAGTACTTC
size: .; D: TRBD1; V: TRBV7-9; J: TRBJ2-7; CDR3: CASSLAQGPFYEQYF; DNA: TGTGCCAGCAGCTTGGCACAGGGGCCTTTCTACGAGCAGTACTTC
size: .; D: TRBD2; V: TRBV7-6; J: TRBJ2-1; CDR3: CANSLELAGEAFF; DNA: TGTGCCAACAGCTTAGAATTAGCGGGAGAAGCGTTCTTC
size: .; D: .; V: TRBV27; J: TRBJ2-7; CDR3: CASSFKTGSYEQYF; DNA: TGTGCCAGCAGTTTCAAGACAGGATCCTACGAGCAGTACTTC
size: few; D: .; V: TRBV29-1; J: TRBJ2-1; CDR3: CSAIPPGEEQFF; DNA: TGCAGCGCCATCCCACCGGGAGAGGAGCAGTTCTTC
size: few; D: .; V: TRBV7-6; J: TRBJ2-4; CDR3: CASSLGGEDIQYF; DNA: TGTGCCAGCAGCTTAGGGGGGGAGGACATTCAGTACTTC
size: .; D: .; V: TRBV11-2; J: TRBJ2-1; CDR3: CASSLGVPGDNEQFF; DNA: TGTGCCAGCAGCTTAGGGGTTCCAGGAGACAATGAGCAGTTCTTC
size: once; D: TRBD2; V: TRBV29-1; J: TRBJ2-3; CDR3: CSVEQLAGDGTQYF; DNA: TGCAGCGTTGAGCAACTAGCGGGAGACGGTACGCAGTATTTT
size: .; D: .; V: TRBV7-6; J: TRBJ1-4; CDR3: CASSLYEGANEKLFF; DNA: TGTGCCAGCAGCTTATATGAGGGGGCTAATGAAAAACTGTTTTTT
size: .; D: .; V: TRBV7-2; J: TRBJ1-5; CDR3: CASSSRGDQPQHF; DNA: TGTGCCAGCAGCTCCCGGGGGGATCAGCCCCAGCATTTT
size: .; D: .; V: TRBV12-3/TRBV12-4; J: TRBJ2-5; CDR3: CASSFRLVGQGTSRPPGEQYF; DNA: TGTGCCAGCAGTTTTCGTTTGGTGGGACAGGGGACTAGCAGACCCCCGGGTGAGCAGTACTTC
size: many; D: TRBD2; V: TRBV7-2; J: TRBJ2-1; CDR3: CASSLEGTSAPYNEQFF; DNA: TGTGCCAGCAGCTTAGAAGGGACTAGCGCACCATACAATGAGCAGTTCTTC
size: few; D: TRBD2; V: TRBV9; J: TRBJ2-7; CDR3: CASSVGSEREIAEQYF; DNA: TGTGCCAGCAGCGTAGGGTCCGAGCGGGAGATTGCGGAGCAGTACTTC
size: few; D: .; V: TRBV28; J: TRBJ1-4; CDR3: CASKPDRAGGNEKLFF; DNA: TGTGCCAGCAAACCGGACAGAGCGGGGGGGAATGAAAAACTGTTTTTT